These 21 T cell receptor beta chains originate from one sample sequenced in a study of blood T cells in healthy people across ages. Next came a second PCR, run for roughly 6 to 11 cycles, which used a sample-barcoded 5' primer along with a J-beta primer mix. TCRdb fed the 5' RACE reads into MiXCR, producing one record per CDR3 protein. Of around 940,000 distinct CDR3 sequences in the sample, approximately 50% were seen once. The sample comprised blood. All receptors derive from a woman aged 55 to 70 in good health.

The J gene is TRBJ2-1, the V gene TRBV9, with 10 nucleotides matching TRBD2. There are 16 residues in the CDR3. J lost 7 bases, V lost 0 bases, and 7 bases had no gene match. The V gene's germline CDR1 is SGDLS and CDR2 YYNGEE. CDR3 in DNA: TGTGCCAGCAGCGTAGCCCCTAGCGGGAGTAAGAATGAGCAGTTCTTC. It encodes CASSVAPSGSKNEQFF.

This clonotype was seen only a few times. This chain uses TRBV14 with TRBJ2-5; 13 nucleotides line up with TRBD2. The V segment lost 4 bases and the J segment 3 bases; nucleotides outside the gene matches: 8. The CDR3 loop spans 17 amino acids. Germline CDR1 is SGHDN and CDR2 is FVKESK. CDR3 nucleotide sequence: TGTGCCAGCAGCCCCGGACTAGCGGGAGTACGGGAAGAGACCCAGTACTTC. Protein product: CASSPGLAGVREETQYF.

The rearrangement uses TRBV4-3 and TRBJ1-3, with unresolved D. Germline values: CDR1 LGHNA, CDR2 YSLEER. The CDR3 contains 16 residues. V was cut by 0 bases and J by 1 base, with 10 bases left in between. The CDR3 nucleotides read TGCGCCAGCAGCCAAGACCCACACAGATCTGGAAACACCATATATTTT. Its translation is CASSQDPHRSGNTIYF.

V usage is TRBV20-1 and J usage is TRBJ2-7; TRBD2 matches at 11 bases. This CDR3 contains 15 residues. The germline V gene has CDR1 DFQATT and CDR2 SNEGSKA (reference sequence). The ends lost 0 bases at V and 2 bases at J; junction bases unmatched: 3. The CDR3 spells CSARDSGRAPYEQYF. As DNA, the CDR3 is TGCAGTGCTAGAGATAGCGGGAGGGCACCCTACGAGCAGTACTTC.

The chain links TRBV5-6 to TRBJ2-5; 9 bases are shared with TRBD2. The CDR3 is made up of 16 amino acids. Germline loops: CDR1 SGHDT, CDR2 YYEEEE. The trim removed 0 bases at V and 3 bases at J, leaving 6 bases unmatched. CDR3 region: CASSLGLVAGEETQYF. CDR3 coding DNA: TGTGCCAGCAGCTTGGGGTTGGTAGCGGGAGAAGAGACCCAGTACTTC.

The chain couples TRBV10-3 to TRBJ1-5; 9 nucleotides match TRBD1. The CDR3 has 16 amino acids. The germline gives CDR1 ENHRY, CDR2 SYGVKD. J gave up 4 bases and V 6 bases, and 10 bases lay outside the gene matches. The CDR3 sequence: CAISPGQGGGNQPQHF. For the CDR3, the DNA is TGTGCCATCAGCCCGGGACAGGGTGGAGGGAATCAGCCCCAGCATTTT.

This clonotype has only a few counts. The rearrangement joins TRBV20-1 to TRBJ2-7; D is tentatively TRBD1 or TRBD2 (5 bases each). V lost 1 base and J lost 2, with 12 bases in between. The germline gives CDR1 DFQATT, CDR2 SNEGSKA (reference sequence). The CDR3 spans 14 residues. DNA of the CDR3: TGCAGTGCTAGAGGCCGGGACCGACCCTACGAGCAGTACTTC. Translated, it gives CSARGRDRPYEQYF.

The chain carries TRBV4-2 and TRBJ2-5; D unresolved. V was pared by 2 bases and J by 4 bases, with 26 bases between. CDR1 is LGHNA and CDR2 is YNFKEQ in the germline V gene. The CDR3 sequence is 19 residues long. DNA for the CDR3: TGTGCCAGCAGCCAAAAGATTCCCTTGACGGGTGGCGTCGTAGAGACCCAGTACTTC. Protein: CASSQKIPLTGGVVETQYF.

The chain joins TRBV20-1 to TRBJ2-3; the D gene is possibly TRBD2 (5 bases). With 1 base removed from V and 5 bases from J, the gap between germline ends came to 28 bases. In germline, CDR1 is DFQATT, CDR2 SNEGSKA (reference sequence). The CDR3 is 19 residues long. The CDR3 spells CSARGALAPTTRQGDTQYF. As DNA, the CDR3 is TGCAGTGCTAGAGGGGCCCTAGCTCCCACCACACGACAAGGAGATACGCAGTATTTT.

The rearrangement links TRBV5-6 to TRBJ1-6; the D gene is possibly TRBD1 (5 bases). Trimming stripped 2 bases from V and 10 bases from J, with 19 bases between. The CDR3 extends over 16 amino acids. The germline V gene has CDR1 SGHDT and CDR2 YYEEEE. CDR3: CASSFPTTGYKSPLHF. As DNA, the CDR3 is TGTGCCAGCAGCTTCCCTACTACAGGCTACAAGTCACCCCTCCACTTT.

CDR3: CASSLRGSGQGGEKLFF. CDR3 nucleotides: TGTGCCAGCAGCTTAAGGGGGTCCGGACAGGGAGGTGAAAAACTGTTTTTT. The rearrangement joins TRBV11-2 to TRBJ1-4; 8 positions agree with TRBD1. Germline trimming cut 2 bases from V and 7 bases from J; bases unmatched to any gene: 12. This CDR3 comprises 17 residues. Per germline, CDR1 SGHAT and CDR2 FQNNGV.

The rearrangement joins TRBV4-1 to TRBJ2-7; tentative D call: TRBD2 (5 bases). The CDR3 runs 16 residues. CDR1 and CDR2 from the germline V gene are MGHRA and YSYEKL. V lost 1 base and J lost 2, with 15 bases in between. CDR3 region: CASSQGRRRTPYEQYF. The CDR3 coding sequence is TGCGCCAGCAGCCAAGGACGCAGGAGGACCCCCTACGAGCAGTACTTC.

The V gene is TRBV7-2, the J gene TRBJ2-3; perhaps TRBD2 as D (5 bases). The CDR3 spans 16 residues. Trimming took off 4 bases at V and 1 base at J, with 15 bases between the two ends. CDR1 and CDR2 (germline): SGHTA, FQGNSA. The CDR3 DNA sequence: TGTGCCAGCAGCTCGCGTCGGGGAGAGGGCACAGATACGCAGTATTTT. Amino acid sequence: CASSSRRGEGTDTQYF. The variable domain in full, completed from reference TRBV7-2 and TRBJ2-3, reads GAGVSQSPSNKVTEKGKDVELRCDPISGHTALYWYRQSLGQGLEFLIYFQGNSAPDKSGLPSDRFSAERTGGSVSTLTIQRTQQEDSAVYLCASSSRRGEGTDTQYFGPGTRLTVL.

This clonotype has more than one count but fewer than ten. The rearrangement joins TRBV6-2 or TRBV6-3 to TRBJ2-5, with 8 bases fitting TRBD2. CDR1 and CDR2 from the germline V gene are MNHEY and SVGEGT. This CDR3 comprises 12 residues. With 1 base clipped from V and 13 bases from J, the junction kept 5 bases outside the gene matches. CDR3 in DNA: TGTGCCAGCAGTTACTTTGCGGGAGGTGGGTACTTC. As protein: CASSYFAGGGYF.

Concerning this clonotype itself: An end of the junction differs from the germline gene, which may be a read error. This chain uses TRBV4-3 with TRBJ1-2; D is uncertain. This CDR3 has 14 residues. Germline loops: CDR1 LGHNA, CDR2 YSLEER. The CDR3 DNA reads as TGCACCAGCAGCCTTAGCCTATCTAACTATGGCTACACCTTC. It is translated as CTSSLSLSNYGYTF.

The chain employs TRBV19 and TRBJ2-6, with TRBD1 matching over 9 bases. From germline, CDR1 is LNHDA and CDR2 SQIVND (reference sequence). CDR3 length: 17 amino acids. V gave up 5 bases and J gave up 2 bases; unmatched junction bases: 7. The CDR3 bases are TGTGCCAGTAGTGACGACAGGGGGTTCGCTGGGGCCAACGTCCTGACTTTC. Translation gives CASSDDRGFAGANVLTF.

The chain couples TRBV12-3 or TRBV12-4 to TRBJ1-2, with D possibly being TRBD1 (6 bases). The CDR3 consists of 16 residues. Trimming shortened V by 5 bases and J by 0 bases, and 16 bases separated the two germline ends. The CDR3 here is CASSPRTERSNYGYTF. The CDR3 region has the DNA TGTGCCAGCAGTCCCCGGACAGAGCGGTCTAACTATGGCTACACCTTC.

About this clonotype: An end of the junction does not agree with germline; a read error may underlie this. The chain employs TRBV5-1 and TRBJ1-2; D is undetermined. The germline V gene has CDR1 SGHRS and CDR2 YFSETQ. The CDR3 length is 15 residues. CDR3 bases: TGCGCCAGCAGCTTGGACCATGCAGACGGCCGGGTTCGGGCCTTC. Its translation: CASSLDHADGRVRAF.

This clonotype showed up just a few times. The chain joins TRBV2 to TRBJ1-4, with D perhaps matching TRBD1 (5 bases). This CDR3 spans 15 amino acids. The germline CDR1 and CDR2 sequences are SNHLY and FYNNEI. Between the trimmed V and J ends, which lost 4 bases and 7 bases, there was a span of 16 bases. CDR3 residues: CASSVRWRGGEKLFF. Here the CDR3 DNA reads TGTGCCAGCAGTGTTCGGTGGAGGGGTGGTGAAAAACTGTTTTTT.

The chain is built from TRBV7-6 and TRBJ2-2; D remains ambiguous. Trimming took 7 bases from V and 0 from J, leaving 6 bases between them. The CDR3 runs 13 residues. Germline assignment: CDR1 SGHVS and CDR2 FNYEAQ. CDR3 sequence (DNA): TGTGCCAGCACAACCCCGAACACCGGGGAGCTGTTTTTT. This codes for CASTTPNTGELFF. Variable domain in full (rest from reference TRBV7-6 and TRBJ2-2): GAGVSQSPRYKVTKRGQDVALRCDPISGHVSLYWYRQALGQGPEFLTYFNYEAQQDKSGLPNDRFSAERPEGSISTLTIQRTEQRDSAMYRCASTTPNTGELFFGEGSRLTVL.

Of note for this clonotype: An end of the junction does not agree with germline; a read error may underlie this. The chain is built from TRBV7-9 and TRBJ2-7; D uncertain. The germline V gene has CDR1 SEHNR and CDR2 FQNEAQ (reference sequence). The CDR3 spans 14 residues. CDR3 DNA: TGTGCCAGTAGCTTAAGTGGGTCTGGCTACGAGCGGTACTTC. Residues: CASSLSGSGYERYF.